This T cell receptor (beta chain) is drawn from a study of CD8 T cells in Susac syndrome. The V and J ends lost 0 bases and 9 bases, in that order; junction bases with no gene match: 2. CDR3 length: 13 amino acids. The study sequenced TCR beta in blood CD8+ and CD4+ T cells. An input of about 0.5 to 1 ug of RNA was subjected to reverse transcription using random hexamers. TCRdb called the immunoSEQ multiplex PCR reads again in MiXCR, with one record for every CDR3 protein. This table has approximately 220,000 distinct CDR3 sequences, roughly nine tenths appearing once. The chain links TRBV12-3 or TRBV12-4 to TRBJ2-1; TRBD2 matches 7 bases. Sequenced input: CD8+ T cells from PBMCs. The receptor was isolated from a human donor with multiple sclerosis. The CDR3 spells CASSLATSLEQFF. The CDR3, as DNA: TGTGCCAGCAGTTTAGCGACTAGCCTTGAGCAGTTCTTC.